Below are 22 T cell receptor beta chains sequenced from a single sample in a study of control samples from healthy donors and cancer patients. Clones were sequenced by immunoSEQ multiplex PCR, and TCRdb holds only the in-frame ones, with some missing. The repertoire includes 100,000 to 150,000 clones, approximately 84% of them detected once, and roughly 1.9% sits in the top ten. The sample taken for sequencing was blood. These TCRs come from a man aged 18 to 30 in good health.

The sample holds many counts of this clone. The J gene is TRBJ2-7, the V gene TRBV18; D not resolved. Germline loops: CDR1 KGHSH, CDR2 LQKENI. The V gene lost 2 bases and the J gene lost 6 bases, with 11 bases spanning the gap. The CDR3 is made up of 13 amino acids. In nucleotides, the CDR3 is TGTGCCAGCTCACCATCCCTCACCCGCGAGCAGTACTTC. Its translation is CASSPSLTREQYF.

V and J are TRBV19 and TRBJ2-7, with TRBD2 identical over 7 bases. CDR1 and CDR2 from the germline V gene are LNHDA and SQIVND (reference sequence). This CDR3 is built from 13 residues. V shed 6 bases, J shed 0 bases, and the junction held 2 bases outside the gene matches. CDR3 loop: CASRGRASYEQYF. CDR3 coding DNA: TGTGCCAGTAGAGGGAGGGCCTCCTACGAGCAGTACTTC.

The chain carries TRBV27 and TRBJ1-5, with D maybe TRBD1 (5 bases). The CDR3 spans 15 residues. The germline V and J ends were trimmed by 3 bases and 6 bases, with 15 bases remaining between them. Germline V CDR1 and CDR2: MNHEY, SMNVEV (reference sequence). The CDR3 DNA sequence: TGTGCCAGCAGTTTCCAGGGCACTATCTTTCAGCCCCAGCATTTT. Amino acid sequence: CASSFQGTIFQPQHF.

The rearrangement joins TRBV19 to TRBJ1-5; 7 bases match TRBD1. The length of the CDR3 is 16 residues. V lost 5 bases to trimming and J lost 5 bases; unmatched junction nucleotides: 12. Germline assignment: CDR1 LNHDA and CDR2 SQIVND (reference sequence). CDR3 DNA: TGTGCCAGTAGTCGGGCAGGGGGATGGGAGTATCAGCCCCAGCATTTT. It yields the protein CASSRAGGWEYQPQHF. The whole variable domain, remainder taken from reference TRBV19 and TRBJ1-5, is DGGITQSPKYLFRKEGQNVTLSCEQNLNHDAMYWYRQDPGQGLRLIYYSQIVNDFQKGDIAEGYSVSREKKESFPLTVTSAQKNPTAFYLCASSRAGGWEYQPQHFGDGTRLSIL.

The V and J genes are TRBV30 and TRBJ1-1, with D maybe TRBD1 (6 bases). In germline, CDR1 is GTSNPN, CDR2 SVGIG (reference sequence). The CDR3 covers 13 residues. The V and J ends lost 2 bases and 2 bases respectively, with 9 bases between them. The CDR3: CAWSTGLNTEAFF. The CDR3 DNA is TGTGCCTGGAGTACAGGGTTAAACACTGAAGCTTTCTTT.

This clone was detected only once. The genes are TRBV6-5 and TRBJ1-5, with 7 bases fitting TRBD1. From germline, CDR1 is MNHEY and CDR2 SVGAGI. The ends lost 4 bases at V and 3 bases at J; junction bases unmatched: 3. The CDR3 totals 14 residues. DNA for the CDR3: TGTGCCAGCAGTTCGGGACAGCTCAATCAGCCCCAGCATTTT. Translated: CASSSGQLNQPQHF.

The rearrangement joins TRBV24-1 to TRBJ1-1; D remains unclear. Germline V gene data show CDR1 as KGHDR and CDR2 as SFDVKD. CDR3 size: 11 residues. The V end lost 7 bases, the J end lost 5 bases, and 7 bases lay between the germline ends. The CDR3 sequence is CATSAGTEAFF. DNA for the CDR3: TGTGCCACCAGCGCGGGGACTGAAGCTTTCTTT.

The chain is built from TRBV6-6 and TRBJ2-3; D possibly corresponds to TRBD2 (6 bases). This CDR3 has 13 amino acids. V lost 8 bases and J lost 1, with 10 bases in between. Germline V CDR1 and CDR2: MNHNY, SVGAGI (reference sequence). Here the CDR3 reads CASLGGGTDTQYF. The CDR3 region has the DNA TGTGCCAGCCTTGGCGGGGGCACAGATACGCAGTATTTT.

The CDR3 nucleotides are TGCGCCAGCAGCACGGCGGGAGTTGTCTACGAGCAGTACTTC. This encodes CASSTAGVVYEQYF. This chain joins TRBV5-1 and TRBJ2-7, with TRBD2 identical over 7 bases. Germline lookup yields CDR1 SGHRS and CDR2 YFSETQ. CDR3 length: 14 residues. The junction had 7 bases not matched to a gene; V was cut back by 4 bases and J by 3 bases. Filled out from reference TRBV5-1 and TRBJ2-7, the complete variable domain reads KAGVTQTPRYLIKTRGQQVTLSCSPISGHRSVSWYQQTPGQGLQFLFEYFSETQRNKGNFPGRFSGRQFSNSRSEMNVSTLELGDSALYLCASSTAGVVYEQYFGPGTRLTVT.

The J gene is TRBJ2-1, the V gene TRBV2; 7 bases map to TRBD1. Germline V gives CDR1 SNHLY, CDR2 FYNNEI. The CDR3 runs to 13 residues. J gave up 3 bases and V 8 bases, and 4 bases lay outside the gene matches. The CDR3 reads CASDRQGYNEQFF. In nucleotides, the CDR3 is TGTGCCAGCGACCGACAGGGCTACAATGAGCAGTTCTTC.

This clone was seen more than once but under ten times. V and J are TRBV6-4 and TRBJ1-5; D uncertain. The CDR3 is 13 residues long. CDR1 and CDR2 from the germline V gene are MRHNA and SNTAGT. V was clipped by 2 bases and J by 4 bases, with 6 bases between them. The CDR3 DNA reads TGTGCCAGCAGTGACGGGGAGAATCAGCCCCAGCATTTT. This gives the protein CASSDGENQPQHF.

This chain uses TRBV4-3 with TRBJ2-5, with TRBD2 matching 7 bases. Germline CDR1 is LGHNA and CDR2 is YSLEER. The CDR3 contains 15 residues. V lost 1 base to trimming and J lost 4 bases; unmatched junction nucleotides: 6. This chain's CDR3 is CASSQGTSEGETQYF. The CDR3 bases are TGCGCCAGCAGCCAAGGTACTAGCGAAGGAGAGACCCAGTACTTC.

This sequence joins TRBV19 and TRBJ1-5; 7 bases are a match to TRBD1. Looked up from germline, CDR1 is LNHDA and CDR2 is SQIVND (reference sequence). This CDR3 region has 15 residues. Unmatched junction bases numbered 10, after V lost 6 bases and J lost 5 bases. In DNA, the CDR3 is TGTGCCAGTAGCTATACAGGGGAGGGAGATCAGCCCCAGCATTTT. Translating gives CASSYTGEGDQPQHF.

The rearrangement joins TRBV30 to TRBJ1-2; no clear D gene. The CDR3 consists of 11 residues. Germline V gives CDR1 GTSNPN, CDR2 SVGIG (reference sequence). V lost 0 bases and J 7 bases, leaving 6 bases between the germline ends. CDR3 residues: CAWSVPGGYTF. CDR3 sequence (DNA): TGTGCCTGGAGTGTACCGGGTGGCTACACCTTC. The entire variable domain, with the rest obtained from reference TRBV30 and TRBJ1-2, is as follows: SQTIHQWPATLVQPVGSPLSLECTVEGTSNPNLYWYRQAAGRGLQLLFYSVGIGQISSEVPQNLSASRPQDRQFILSSKKLLLSDSGFYLCAWSVPGGYTFGSGTRLTVV.

This CDR3 is CASLSGRTGELFF. The CDR3 bases are TGTGCCAGCCTCAGCGGGAGAACCGGGGAGCTGTTTTTT. The rearrangement joins TRBV6-5 to TRBJ2-2; 8 bases are a match to TRBD2. The CDR3 totals 13 residues. Trimming cost V 8 bases and J 5 bases; bases outside gene matches: 4. CDR1 MNHEY and CDR2 SVGAGI come from the germline V gene.

This chain links TRBV12-5 with TRBJ2-3, with D maybe TRBD2 (5 bases). Germline loops: CDR1 LGHNT, CDR2 FRNRAP. Trimming pared 0 bases from V and 1 base from J, leaving 11 bases between. There are 16 residues in the CDR3. As DNA, the CDR3 is TGTGCTAGTGGTTTGGTATGGAGCGGCCGCACAGATACGCAGTATTTT. The encoded protein is CASGLVWSGRTDTQYF. Full variable domain (remainder filled in from reference TRBV12-5 and TRBJ2-3): DARVTQTPRHKVTEMGQEVTMRCQPILGHNTVFWYRQTMMQGLELLAYFRNRAPLDDSGMPKDRFSAEMPDATLATLKIQPSEPRDSAVYFCASGLVWSGRTDTQYFGPGTRLTVL.

The gene calls are TRBV30 and TRBJ1-1; TRBD1 aligns across 11 bases. The CDR3 extends over 13 amino acids. V lost 2 bases to trimming and J lost 10 bases; unmatched junction nucleotides: 6. The germline V gene has CDR1 GTSNPN and CDR2 SVGIG (reference sequence). Written as DNA, the CDR3 is TGTGCCTGGAGTTCGGACAGGGGGCAGCGAGCTTTCTTT. It encodes CAWSSDRGQRAFF.

The chain combines TRBV15 with TRBJ2-1, with 7 bases that match TRBD2. The V and J ends lost 1 base and 0 bases, in that order; junction bases with no gene match: 0. CDR3 length equals 15 residues. Per the germline V gene, CDR1 is LNHNV and CDR2 is YYDKDF (reference sequence). The CDR3 sequence: CATSRASGSYNEQFF. The CDR3 nucleotides read TGTGCCACCAGCAGAGCTAGCGGCTCCTACAATGAGCAGTTCTTC.

DNA for the CDR3: TGTGCCAGCAGCTTGGCCAATTGGGATGCGCAGTACTTC. Amino acid sequence: CASSLANWDAQYF. V usage is TRBV5-8 and J usage is TRBJ2-7, with D uncertain. The CDR3 totals 13 residues. Trimming removed 0 bases from V and 9 bases from J, with 13 bases in between. CDR1 and CDR2 (germline): SGHTS, YDEGEE.

The J gene is TRBJ1-1, the V gene TRBV29-1; TRBD1 is a possible D gene (5 bases). V was clipped by 2 bases and J by 6 bases, with 10 bases between them. The germline V gene has CDR1 SQVTM and CDR2 ANQGSEA. This CDR3 contains 12 residues. CDR3 sequence reads: CSVEQGPAEAFF. The CDR3 DNA follows: TGCAGCGTTGAACAGGGTCCAGCTGAAGCTTTCTTT.

This clone was counted a few times. This chain links TRBV5-1 with TRBJ1-3; possibly TRBD1 for D (5 bases). Germline loops: CDR1 SGHRS, CDR2 YFSETQ. The CDR3 totals 16 residues. Trimming pared 1 base from V and 4 bases from J, leaving 15 bases between. The CDR3 nucleotides read TGCGCCAGCAGCTTGCGGGGGAGTCAGGGAGGAAACACCATATATTTT. Translation gives CASSLRGSQGGNTIYF.

This clone was detected only once. The rearrangement links TRBV6-5 to TRBJ2-7, with D possibly matching TRBD2 (5 bases). Trimming pared 8 bases from V and 5 bases from J, leaving 16 bases between. The CDR3 contains 13 residues. CDR1 MNHEY and CDR2 SVGAGI come from the germline V gene. The CDR3 DNA reads TGTGCCAGCCAACTCCGGACTTCCGACGAGCAGTACTTC. As protein: CASQLRTSDEQYF.